These 14 T cell receptor delta chains were all obtained from the same sample, sequenced in a study of Vδ1+ human thymocytes. Extracted RNA was reverse transcribed into cDNA. CDR3 amplicons came from multiplex PCR with pooled V-gene forward and constant-region reverse primers. TCRdb made new clone calls on the multiplex PCR reads using CATT. Among over 20,000 delta-chain clones listed, about 8% were seen once. Study observations and caveats: Thymic TRG and TRD repertoires appeared highly polyclonal.

Antigen specificity for these receptors is unknown. Input material: Vdelta1+ gamma-delta thymocytes from the thymus. Subset meaning: FACS-sorted CD3+ TCRalphabeta- TCRVdelta1+ TCRVdelta2- thymocytes. These receptors all stem from a child under two years old who had congenital heart surgery.

The chain combines TRDV1 with TRDJ1, with 13 bases identical to TRDD3. CDR1 TSWWSYY and CDR2 QGS come from the germline V gene. This CDR3 region has 28 residues. J lost 2 bases, V lost 3 bases, and 39 bases had no gene match. The CDR3 DNA follows: TGTGCTCTTGGGGACCGTCTAACCGGAGGTGCTCCTCCGTACTGGGGGATACGCGTAGGCAAAGGGACCGATAAACTCATCTTT. Translating gives CALGDRLTGGAPPYWGIRVGKGTDKLIF.

This chain connects TRDV1 to TRDJ1; 11 nucleotides line up with TRDD3. V lost 5 bases to trimming and J lost 10 bases; unmatched junction nucleotides: 18. Germline V gene lookup returns CDR1 TSWWSYY and CDR2 QGS. CDR3 size: 17 residues. CDR3 sequence (DNA): TGTGCTCTTGGGTTTCCTACGCTGGGGGATACAGAAAAAGGACTCATCTTT. Amino acids: CALGFPTLGDTEKGLIF.

This chain joins TRDV1 and TRDJ1; D is uncertain. The V and J ends lost 6 bases and 3 bases respectively, with 11 bases between them. Germline V gene sequence: CDR1 TSWWSYY, CDR2 QGS. CDR3 length: 13 amino acids. CDR3 nucleotide sequence: TGTGCTCTTGGCACTACTCCCCCCGATAAACTCATCTTT. Residues: CALGTTPPDKLIF.

This clone came up a few times. Other nucleotide sequences from this sample produce the same CDR3. The chain is built from TRDV1 and TRDJ1; weak D call: TRDD3 (6 bases). This CDR3 spans 16 amino acids. Trimming left V 0 bases short and J 0 bases short, with 11 bases between. Per germline, CDR1 TSWWSYY and CDR2 QGS. CDR3 sequence: CALGELRLGNTDKLIF. Written as DNA, the CDR3 is TGTGCTCTTGGGGAACTAAGGCTGGGGAACACCGATAAACTCATCTTT.

This clone was picked up a small number of times. The chain combines TRDV2 with TRDJ1; 12 nucleotides match TRDD3. Per germline, CDR1 GEAIGNYY and CDR2 EKD. The CDR3 sequence is 22 residues long. J lost 7 bases, V lost 3 bases, and 29 bases had no gene match. The CDR3, as DNA: TGTGCCTGTGACGCGTCCCCGATTCCTGCCAACGTTACTGGGGGATACAACTTTAAACTCATCTTT. Amino acid sequence: CACDASPIPANVTGGYNFKLIF.

The rearrangement joins TRDV1 to TRDJ1; 9 bases map to TRDD3. V trimming: 0 bases; J trimming: 2 bases; junction bases outside the gene matches: 13. There are 19 residues in the CDR3. Germline V gene sequence: CDR1 TSWWSYY, CDR2 QGS. CDR3 protein: CALGELNPLLGIRTDKLIF. The CDR3, as DNA: TGTGCTCTTGGGGAACTAAACCCCCTACTGGGGATACGGACCGATAAACTCATCTTT.

V usage is TRDV1 and J usage is TRDJ1, with 7 positions matching TRDD3. The J gene is absent in TCRdb and was assigned here via DNA matching to germline. CDR3 length: 20 residues. CDR1 and CDR2 (germline): TSWWSYY, QGS. J was trimmed by 1 base and V by 5 bases; bases with no gene match: 22. The CDR3 reads CALGIVPALWGPFGTDKLIF. CDR3 sequence (DNA): TGTGCTCTTGGGATTGTTCCTGCCCTCTGGGGGCCGTTTGGCACCGATAAACTCATCTTT.

V and J are TRDV1 and TRDJ1, with no clear D. CDR1 and CDR2 from the germline V gene are TSWWSYY and QGS. The CDR3 is made up of 19 amino acids. V gave up 2 bases and J gave up 0 bases, with 22 bases separating them. CDR3 nucleotides: TGTGCTCTTGGGGAAGAGGCCTCCCAGGGTGTTCGGTACACCGATAAACTCATCTTT. This sequence encodes CALGEEASQGVRYTDKLIF.

This chain connects TRDV1 to TRDJ1; D not certain. The CDR3 sequence is 16 residues long. The V end lost 2 bases, the J end lost 9 bases, and 22 bases lay between the germline ends. Per the germline V gene, CDR1 is TSWWSYY and CDR2 is QGS. The CDR3 nucleotides are TGTGCTCTTGGGGAAATTCCCACGAGATTATTTAGGCAACTCATCTTT. This translates into CALGEIPTRLFRQLIF.

The sample holds a few counts of this clone. This chain connects TRDV1 to TRDJ1, with 13 bases lining up with TRDD3. The CDR3 sequence is 19 residues long. V gave up 2 bases and J gave up 3 bases; unmatched junction bases: 12. CDR1 TSWWSYY and CDR2 QGS come from the germline V gene. CDR3 residues: CALGEWEVLGDTTADKLIF. In DNA form, the CDR3 reads TGTGCTCTTGGGGAATGGGAGGTACTGGGGGATACGACGGCCGATAAACTCATCTTT.

The gene calls are TRDV2 and TRDJ1; TRDD3 agrees at 9 bases. The J segment lost 0 bases and the V segment lost 0 bases, leaving 7 bases of the junction unmatched. The germline V gene has CDR1 GEAIGNYY and CDR2 EKD. This CDR3 is 17 amino acids long. The CDR3 coding sequence is TGTGCCTGTGACACCGTCTGGGGGATTCCGGACACCGATAAACTCATCTTT. Translation: CACDTVWGIPDTDKLIF.

This clone occurred a few times. The chain is built from TRDV1 and TRDJ1, with 12 bases that match TRDD3. After removal of 5 bases from V and 0 bases from J, the junction contained 10 bases not matched to a gene. The CDR3 has 18 amino acids. CDR1 and CDR2 (germline): TSWWSYY, QGS. Here the CDR3 DNA reads TGTGCTCTTGGGAAGACTGGGGGATACCCTGCGTACACCGATAAACTCATCTTT. Residues: CALGKTGGYPAYTDKLIF.

This clone has a handful of counts. The rearrangement joins TRDV1 to TRDJ1; 12 positions match TRDD3. J gave up 3 bases and V 9 bases, and 17 bases lay outside the gene matches. The CDR3 contains 18 residues. Looked up from germline, CDR1 is TSWWSYY and CDR2 is QGS. The CDR3 reads CALHLGGCTGGYSDKLIF. CDR3 in DNA: TGTGCTCTCCATTTGGGGGGGTGTACTGGGGGATACTCCGATAAACTCATCTTT.

The chain joins TRDV1 to TRDJ1; TRDD3 aligns across 9 bases. The CDR3 is made up of 18 amino acids. Germline V gene data show CDR1 as TSWWSYY and CDR2 as QGS. J gave up 0 bases and V 2 bases, and 10 bases lay outside the gene matches. The DNA for the CDR3 is TGTGCTCTTGGGGAATTCGGCTGGGGGATCAAGTACACCGATAAACTCATCTTT. Protein product: CALGEFGWGIKYTDKLIF.